Listed below are T cell receptor beta chains from one sample, sequenced in a study of blood T cell repertoires in COVID-19. Some clones are missing from TCRdb's copy, which holds only in-frame ones; the method was immunoSEQ multiplex PCR. The sample contains 250,000 to 350,000 clones, 80% to 85% of which appear only once. Sequenced material: peripheral blood. These receptors came from a person between 70 and 80 years old with COVID-19, enrolled during active disease. Each CDR3 is given with its conserved first and last residue.

v_call,j_call,cdr3_aa
TRBV28,TRBJ1-2,CASSFPLGTGGYGYTF
TRBV5-4,TRBJ2-5,CASSPSGGLWETQYF
TRBV5-5,TRBJ1-2,CASSLTGQEGYTF
TRBV4-3,TRBJ1-4,CASSQAVGRQLFF
TRBV27,TRBJ2-1,CASSRQRLAGFNEQFF
TRBV19,TRBJ1-3,CASIGGHRVGNTIYF
TRBV11-3,TRBJ2-5,CASSLDLSSHQYF
TRBV6-1,TRBJ2-7,CASSEVVASSYEQYF
TRBV7-9,TRBJ2-5,CASSLRTGAKETQYF
TRBV7-9,TRBJ2-1,CASSARGVSSYNEQFF
TRBV19,TRBJ2-5,CATTGRVPGSVETQYF
TRBV6-6,TRBJ1-3,CASSDDSSGNTIYF
TRBV27,TRBJ2-1,CASSSRGYNEQFF
TRBV6-5,TRBJ2-7,CASSLSPQGAYEQYF
TRBV7-8,TRBJ1-2,CASSLGGGAAGGYTF
TRBV30,TRBJ2-1,CAWSVQGLNNEQFF
TRBV19,TRBJ1-2,CASTPGQGRYGYTF
TRBV25-1,TRBJ1-2,CASSESLAFPKINYGYTF
TRBV12-3/TRBV12-4,TRBJ2-2,CASSRESGELFF
TRBV7-9,TRBJ2-1,CASSFPPGTSDNEQFF
TRBV7-9,TRBJ2-1,CASRRGDNEQFF
TRBV9,TRBJ1-3,CASSVAGQGYTGNTIYF
TRBV19,TRBJ1-5,CASSTHRVNQPQHF
TRBV7-2,TRBJ1-2,CASSQGARTYGYTF
TRBV21-1,TRBJ2-1,CATQGGGDYNEQFF
TRBV2,TRBJ2-5,CASSAPGFQETQYF
TRBV18,TRBJ2-7,CASSPLIPRTSVNEQYF
TRBV12-3/TRBV12-4,TRBJ2-2,CASTANTGELFF
TRBV6-5,TRBJ1-4,CASRTGSTTNEKLFF
TRBV27,TRBJ2-1,CASSIRVPQFHEQFF
TRBV3-1/TRBV3-2,TRBJ1-5,CASSQGQGSNQPQHF
TRBV6-6,TRBJ2-5,CASSPPLRGLGGETQYF
TRBV7-2,TRBJ1-5,CASSSTVEQPQHF
TRBV7-3,TRBJ2-2,CASSFTGTSGSITGELFF
TRBV6-5,TRBJ2-3,CASSRQGRRLDTQYF
TRBV7-2,TRBJ2-5,CASSLPRTGGGETQYF
TRBV9,TRBJ1-6,CASSLGQPNSPLHF
TRBV28,TRBJ1-1,CASSPYRERFTEAFF
TRBV3-1/TRBV3-2,TRBJ2-2,CASSLPRLAGGPWTGELFF
TRBV7-2,TRBJ2-3,CASSPGLGTDTQYF
TRBV29-1,TRBJ1-1,CSADRGFDTEAFF
TRBV7-2,TRBJ2-2,CASSRDFSTGELFF
TRBV7-8,TRBJ2-1,CASSFLLRGLSSYNEQFF
TRBV11-2,TRBJ1-6,CASSLDSYNSPLHF
TRBV29-1,TRBJ1-2,CSVYSGGYTF